The sample holds many counts of the clone carrying this T cell receptor (beta chain). Its antigen is unknown. The CDR3 spans 14 residues. V was clipped by 10 bases and J by 9 bases, with 25 bases between them. Germline V gene lookup returns CDR1 SNHLY and CDR2 FYNNEI. The lymph nodes were axillary draining lymph nodes from breast cancer patients. The data are from a study of breast tumors, draining lymph nodes, adjacent tissues. Overall study findings and caveats: Tumor and nontumor repertoires were significantly more similar in luminal-like than in basal-like breast cancer. Data only fit, rather than demonstrated, lymph node origin of most tumor T cells. Data fit most tumor T cells coming from lymph node, expanding in tumor. Compared with lymph nodes, tumors were less diverse; compared with nontumor tissue, more.

TCRdb independently ran MiXCR on the multiplex PCR reads; one entry per CDR3 protein. The repertoire holds 65,000 to 80,000 distinct CDR3 sequences, with roughly a fifth as singletons. The sequencing input was axillary lymph node tissue. The sequence was collected from a female donor with breast cancer. Some clones in this sample may be carry-over from other donors' samples. The chain links TRBV2 to TRBJ2-7, with D possibly being TRBD1 (5 bases). The CDR3 bases are TGTGCCACCCGACAGTCCTACGGCCCAATGAGGCAGTACTTC. Encoded protein: CATRQSYGPMRQYF.